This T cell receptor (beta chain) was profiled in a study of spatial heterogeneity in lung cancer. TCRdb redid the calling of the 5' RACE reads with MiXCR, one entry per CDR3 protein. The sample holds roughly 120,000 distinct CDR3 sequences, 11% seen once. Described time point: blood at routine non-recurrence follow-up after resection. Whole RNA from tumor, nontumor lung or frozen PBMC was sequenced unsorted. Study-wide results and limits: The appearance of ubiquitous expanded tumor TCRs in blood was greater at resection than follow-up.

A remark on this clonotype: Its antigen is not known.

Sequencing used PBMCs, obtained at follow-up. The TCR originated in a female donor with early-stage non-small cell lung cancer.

CDR3 DNA sequence: TGTGCCAGCAGGGGGACAGGGCTAATTCAAGAGACCCAGTACTTC. Amino acids: CASRGTGLIQETQYF. This chain connects TRBV7-6 to TRBJ2-5; the match to TRBD1 covers 9 bases. Trimming at V came to 6 bases and at J to 2 bases, leaving 7 bases not matched to a gene. The CDR3 covers 15 residues. Germline V gives CDR1 SGHVS, CDR2 FNYEAQ.